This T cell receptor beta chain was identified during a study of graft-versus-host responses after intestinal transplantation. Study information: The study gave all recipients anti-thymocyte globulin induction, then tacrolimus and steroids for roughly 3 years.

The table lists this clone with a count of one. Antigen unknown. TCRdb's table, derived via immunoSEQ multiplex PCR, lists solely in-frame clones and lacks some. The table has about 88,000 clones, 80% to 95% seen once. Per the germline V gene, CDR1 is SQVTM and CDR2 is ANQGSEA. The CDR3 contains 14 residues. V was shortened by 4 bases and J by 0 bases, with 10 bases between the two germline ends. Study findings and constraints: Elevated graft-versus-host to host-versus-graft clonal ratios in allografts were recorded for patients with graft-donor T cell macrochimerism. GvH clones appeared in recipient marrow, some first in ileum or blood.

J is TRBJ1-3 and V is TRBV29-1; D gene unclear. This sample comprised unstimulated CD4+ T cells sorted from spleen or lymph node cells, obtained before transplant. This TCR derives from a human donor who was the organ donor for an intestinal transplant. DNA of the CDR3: TGCAGCGTTGGTGTCAGATCCTCTGGAAACACCATATATTTT. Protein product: CSVGVRSSGNTIYF.